This TCR beta chain was captured by sequencing in a study of type 1 and type 2 diabetes patients. In the study overall: Samples came from type 1 diabetic, type 2 diabetic or nondiabetic people, recruited in China.

PCR was run on genomic DNA. A primer set of 30 forward and 13 reverse primers amplified the CDR3. In TCRdb, the multiplex PCR reads were re-called with MiXCR into one record per CDR3 protein. The repertoire holds under 300,000 distinct CDR3 sequences, with roughly 44% as singletons. Standard classification criteria confirmed type 1 or type 2 diabetes in all patients. To note about this clonotype: A much more abundant neighbour one base away suggests this may be a read error. It is likely a read error, because the conserved phenylalanine at the end of the CDR3 is missing.

The CDR3 extends over 14 amino acids. Trimming pared 4 bases from V and 4 bases from J, leaving 13 bases between. The germline V gene encodes CDR1 MGHDK and CDR2 SYGVNS. Sequenced sample: peripheral blood mononuclear cells (PBMCs). This rearrangement joins TRBV25-1 to TRBJ1-1; no clear D. The receptor was derived from a man aged 18 to 30 with type 2 diabetes. The CDR3 spells CASSGIGGFTEAFS. The CDR3 bases are TGTGCCAGCAGTGGGATCGGTGGGTTCACTGAAGCTTTCTCT.